These 2 T cell receptor beta chains originate from one sample sequenced in a study of blood T cell repertoires in COVID-19. Here immunoSEQ multiplex PCR was the method, and the copy in TCRdb shows in-frame clones only, minus some. The top ten clones hold approximately 1.5% of a sample with approximately 72,000 clones, around 92% of them seen once. Specimen: peripheral blood. These receptors all stem from a man aged 55 to 70 with acute or convalescent COVID-19.

In this sample, this clone turned up a few times. The chain is built from TRBV6-6 and TRBJ2-1, with D perhaps matching TRBD1 (6 bases). V lost 5 bases and J 0 bases, leaving 20 bases between the germline ends. Germline lookup yields CDR1 MNHNY and CDR2 SVGAGI (reference sequence). The length of the CDR3 is 18 residues. The CDR3 here is CASSPQRARGGSYNEQFF. The CDR3 nucleotides read TGTGCCAGCAGTCCACAACGAGCGCGAGGGGGCTCCTACAATGAGCAGTTCTTC.

The rearrangement links TRBV30 to TRBJ2-3; D is ambiguous. This CDR3 is 13 amino acids long. Trimming pared 0 bases from V and 6 bases from J, leaving 10 bases between. The germline V gene has CDR1 GTSNPN and CDR2 SVGIG (reference sequence). CDR3 loop: CAWSVLVSDTQYF. CDR3 bases: TGTGCCTGGAGTGTATTAGTTTCCGATACGCAGTATTTT.